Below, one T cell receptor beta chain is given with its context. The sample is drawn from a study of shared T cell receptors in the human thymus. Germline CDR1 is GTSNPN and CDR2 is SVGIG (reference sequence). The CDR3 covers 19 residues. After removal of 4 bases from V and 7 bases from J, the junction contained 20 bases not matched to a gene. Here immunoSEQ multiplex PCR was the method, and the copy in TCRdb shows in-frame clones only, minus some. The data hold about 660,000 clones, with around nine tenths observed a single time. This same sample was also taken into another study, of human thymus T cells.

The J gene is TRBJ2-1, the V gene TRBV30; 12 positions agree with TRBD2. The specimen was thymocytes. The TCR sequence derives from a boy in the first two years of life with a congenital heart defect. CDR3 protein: CAWTMDRGVTSGRLNEQFF. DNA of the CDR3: TGTGCCTGGACCATGGACAGGGGGGTTACTAGCGGGAGGTTGAATGAGCAGTTCTTC.